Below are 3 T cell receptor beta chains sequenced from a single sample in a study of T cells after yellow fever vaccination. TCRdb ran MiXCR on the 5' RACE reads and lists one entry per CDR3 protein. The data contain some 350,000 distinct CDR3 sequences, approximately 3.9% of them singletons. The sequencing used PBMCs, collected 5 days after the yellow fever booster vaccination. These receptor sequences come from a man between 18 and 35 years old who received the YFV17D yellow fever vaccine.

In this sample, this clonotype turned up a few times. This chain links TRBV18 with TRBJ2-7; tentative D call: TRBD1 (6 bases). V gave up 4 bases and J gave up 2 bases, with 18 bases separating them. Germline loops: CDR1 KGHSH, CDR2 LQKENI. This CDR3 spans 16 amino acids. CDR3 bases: TGTGCCAGCTCACTCCGAACAGGGTTAAGGCCCTACGAGCAGTACTTC. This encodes CASSLRTGLRPYEQYF.

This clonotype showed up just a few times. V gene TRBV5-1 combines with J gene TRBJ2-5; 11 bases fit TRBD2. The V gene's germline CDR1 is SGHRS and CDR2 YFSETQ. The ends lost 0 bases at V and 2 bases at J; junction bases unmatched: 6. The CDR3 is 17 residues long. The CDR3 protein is CASSLGLAGKEQETQYF. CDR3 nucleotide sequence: TGCGCCAGCAGCTTGGGACTAGCGGGGAAGGAACAAGAGACCCAGTACTTC.

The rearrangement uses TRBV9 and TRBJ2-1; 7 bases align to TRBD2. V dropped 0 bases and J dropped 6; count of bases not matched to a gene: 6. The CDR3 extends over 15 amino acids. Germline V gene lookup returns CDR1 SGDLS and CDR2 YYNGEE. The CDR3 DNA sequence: TGTGCCAGCAGCGTAGGAGGGAGCGGGACCAATGAGCAGTTCTTC. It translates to CASSVGGSGTNEQFF.